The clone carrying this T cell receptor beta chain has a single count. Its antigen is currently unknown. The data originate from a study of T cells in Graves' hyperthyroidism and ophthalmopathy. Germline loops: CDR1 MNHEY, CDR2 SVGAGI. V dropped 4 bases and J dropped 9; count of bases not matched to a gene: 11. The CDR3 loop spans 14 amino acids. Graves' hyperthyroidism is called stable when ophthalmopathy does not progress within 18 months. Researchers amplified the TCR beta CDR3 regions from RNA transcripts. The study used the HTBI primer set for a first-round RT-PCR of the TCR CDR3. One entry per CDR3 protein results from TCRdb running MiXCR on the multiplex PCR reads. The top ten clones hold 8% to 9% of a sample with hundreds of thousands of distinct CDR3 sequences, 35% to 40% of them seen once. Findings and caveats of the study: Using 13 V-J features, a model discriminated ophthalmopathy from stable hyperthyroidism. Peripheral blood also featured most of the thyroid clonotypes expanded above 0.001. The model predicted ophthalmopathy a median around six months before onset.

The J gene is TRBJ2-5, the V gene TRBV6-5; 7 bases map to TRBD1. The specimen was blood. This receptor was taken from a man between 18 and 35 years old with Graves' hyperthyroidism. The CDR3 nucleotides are TGTGCCAGCAGTTTAGACGTCAGGGGACAGCCCCAGTACTTC. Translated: CASSLDVRGQPQYF.